The 18 T cell receptor beta chains below all came from one sample that was sequenced in a study of blood T cell repertoires in COVID-19. Sequenced by immunoSEQ multiplex PCR; TCRdb stores in-frame clones only, minus some. The profile shows 250,000 to 350,000 clones, roughly nine tenths of them singletons. The sample was PBMCs or T cells enriched from blood (not recorded which). Every receptor here comes from a woman in her 40s who had recovered from COVID-19.

The chain uses TRBV3-1 (or the pseudogene TRBV3-2) and TRBJ1-2; a weak D match, TRBD1 (5 bases). In germline, CDR1 is LGHDT, CDR2 YNNKEL (reference sequence). This CDR3 comprises 14 residues. Between the trimmed V and J ends, which lost 7 bases and 4 bases, there was a span of 16 bases. CDR3 protein: CASNAQGALYGYTF. CDR3 in DNA: TGTGCCAGCAACGCTCAGGGTGCCCTCTATGGCTACACCTTC.

The rearrangement uses TRBV3-1 (or the pseudogene TRBV3-2) and TRBJ1-2; 11 nucleotides line up with TRBD1. V was clipped by 5 bases and J by 8 bases; unmatched bases: 13. CDR1 is LGHDT, CDR2 YNNKEL, per germline (reference sequence). This CDR3 spans 16 amino acids. The chain's CDR3 is CASSERPGQGEKGYTF. Written as DNA, the CDR3 is TGTGCCAGCAGCGAACGACCGGGACAGGGGGAAAAGGGCTACACCTTC.

In nucleotides, the CDR3 is TGCAGCGTTGATAAGCTAGCGGGGGCCGGGACCCAGTACTTC. It is translated as CSVDKLAGAGTQYF. The rearrangement uses TRBV29-1 and TRBJ2-5, with 10 bases aligning to TRBD2. The junction had 8 bases not matched to a gene; V was cut back by 3 bases and J by 7 bases. The length of the CDR3 is 14 residues. The germline gives CDR1 SQVTM, CDR2 ANQGSEA.

V is TRBV6-2 or TRBV6-3 and J is TRBJ2-5; TRBD1 agrees at 7 bases. The ends lost 6 bases at V and 2 bases at J; junction bases unmatched: 6. The CDR3 covers 14 residues. Germline assignment: CDR1 MNHEY and CDR2 SVGEGT. CDR3 amino acids: CASSRDRLQETQYF. CDR3 coding DNA: TGTGCCAGCAGCCGGGACAGACTACAAGAGACCCAGTACTTC.

This sequence joins TRBV18 and TRBJ2-7; 7 bases map to TRBD1. This CDR3 is 13 amino acids long. The germline V gene has CDR1 KGHSH and CDR2 LQKENI. The trim removed 4 bases at V and 0 bases at J, leaving 0 bases unmatched. The CDR3 protein is CASSRQGSYEQYF. CDR3 coding DNA: TGTGCCAGCTCACGACAGGGCTCCTACGAGCAGTACTTC.

Turning to this clone: The same CDR3 also results from other DNA sequences found in this sample. The rearrangement uses TRBV5-1 and TRBJ2-5, with a weak D call TRBD2 (5 bases). Trimming pared 5 bases from V and 2 bases from J, leaving 10 bases between. The CDR3 runs to 13 residues. Germline V gene sequence: CDR1 SGHRS, CDR2 YFSETQ. CDR3 in DNA: TGCGCCAGCAGTCTGTCGGGACAAGAGACCCAGTACTTC. It is translated as CASSLSGQETQYF. Supplemented by reference TRBV5-1 and TRBJ2-5, the full variable domain reads KAGVTQTPRYLIKTRGQQVTLSCSPISGHRSVSWYQQTPGQGLQFLFEYFSETQRNKGNFPGRFSGRQFSNSRSEMNVSTLELGDSALYLCASSLSGQETQYFGPGTRLLVL.

In its sample, this clone was seen once. CDR3 nucleotide sequence: TGTGCCTGGGGGGGACAGGGAGTGACCCAGTACTTC. Amino acid sequence: CAWGGQGVTQYF. V and J are TRBV30 and TRBJ2-5, with TRBD1 matching over 9 bases. The CDR3 consists of 12 residues. Trimming at V came to 5 bases and at J to 7 bases, leaving 5 bases not matched to a gene. CDR1 GTSNPN and CDR2 SVGIG come from the germline V gene (reference sequence).

The chain has TRBV5-1 and TRBJ1-6, with TRBD1 identical over 8 bases. Germline-derived CDR1 and CDR2 are SGHRS and YFSETQ. Trimming cost V 3 bases and J 9 bases; bases outside gene matches: 5. The CDR3 has 14 residues. The chain's CDR3 is CASSSGQAGSPLHF. CDR3 nucleotide sequence: TGCGCCAGCAGCTCGGGACAGGCCGGTTCACCCCTCCACTTT.

This sequence joins TRBV7-2 and TRBJ2-1, with TRBD2 as a possible D gene (6 bases). The V end lost 1 base, the J end lost 2 bases, and 12 bases lay between the germline ends. This CDR3 has 16 residues. Germline CDR1 and CDR2: SGHTA and FQGNSA. The CDR3 sequence is CASSLGSSAPYNEQFF. The DNA of the CDR3 is TGTGCCAGCAGCTTAGGGTCTAGCGCCCCCTACAATGAGCAGTTCTTC.

The rearrangement uses TRBV27 and TRBJ1-2; no clear D. Per germline, CDR1 MNHEY and CDR2 SMNVEV (reference sequence). The CDR3 loop spans 10 amino acids. V lost 11 bases and J 8 bases, leaving 12 bases between the germline ends. The DNA for the CDR3 is TGTGCCTCGGAGCGGGTAGGCTACACCTTC. Its translation: CASERVGYTF.

The gene calls are TRBV2 and TRBJ1-2; D is undetermined. V was shortened by 3 bases and J by 8 bases, with 16 bases between the two germline ends. The CDR3 is 14 amino acids. From germline, CDR1 is SNHLY and CDR2 FYNNEI. CDR3 sequence (DNA): TGTGCCAGCAGTGATTGGGCCCCTCCGGGGGGCTACACCTTC. Protein sequence: CASSDWAPPGGYTF. Drawing the rest from reference TRBV2 and TRBJ1-2, the complete variable domain is EPEVTQTPSHQVTQMGQEVILRCVPISNHLYFYWYRQILGQKVEFLVSFYNNEISEKSEIFDDQFSVERPDGSNFTLKIRSTKLEDSAMYFCASSDWAPPGGYTFGSGTRLTVV.

V is TRBV12-3 or TRBV12-4 and J is TRBJ2-5; 8 bases line up with TRBD2. The CDR3 is 12 residues long. Germline trimming cut 8 bases from V and 4 bases from J; bases unmatched to any gene: 3. CDR3 DNA: TGTGCCAGCGGACGGGGGGGAGAGACCCAGTACTTC. This sequence encodes CASGRGGETQYF.

The CDR3 DNA sequence: TGTGCCAGCAGGCTTCGGAATCAGCCCCAGCATTTT. Translated: CASRLRNQPQHF. The rearrangement links TRBV28 to TRBJ1-5; D gene uncertain. This CDR3 comprises 12 residues. Germline CDR1 is MDHEN and CDR2 is SYDVKM. Trimming shortened V by 6 bases and J by 4 bases, and 7 bases separated the two germline ends.

This chain connects TRBV29-1 to TRBJ2-7; TRBD2 aligns across 9 bases. The CDR3 consists of 13 residues. Germline V gene data show CDR1 as SQVTM and CDR2 as ANQGSEA. The ends lost 6 bases at V and 6 bases at J; junction bases unmatched: 9. CDR3: CSVCLAGPAEQYF. The CDR3 DNA sequence: TGCAGCGTCTGTCTAGCGGGACCAGCCGAGCAGTACTTC.

V is TRBV28 and J is TRBJ2-5; 11 nucleotides agree with TRBD2. V shed 10 bases and J 2 bases; nucleotides not matched to a gene: 12. This CDR3 spans 16 amino acids. In germline, CDR1 is MDHEN, CDR2 SYDVKM. In DNA form, the CDR3 reads TGTGCCACCTTTAGTAATAGCGGGAGGGGACAAGAGACCCAGTACTTC. This gives the protein CATFSNSGRGQETQYF.

The rearrangement links TRBV21-1 to TRBJ2-7; TRBD2, as called in the table, went unchecked against the DNA. TRBV21-1 counts as a pseudogene. The CDR3 spans 14 residues. This chain's CDR3 is CASKGASGPYEQYF. The CDR3 bases are TGTGCCAGCAAAGGGGCTAGCGGTCCCTACGAGCAGTACTTC.

The V and J genes are TRBV15 and TRBJ1-1, with 9 bases identical to TRBD1. The germline gives CDR1 LNHNV, CDR2 YYDKDF (reference sequence). J was trimmed by 4 bases and V by 6 bases; bases with no gene match: 0. The CDR3 is 12 residues long. Here the CDR3 reads CATRTGGTEAFF. The CDR3 DNA reads as TGTGCCACCAGGACAGGGGGCACTGAAGCTTTCTTT.

This chain uses TRBV12-3 or TRBV12-4 with TRBJ2-1; 7 bases map to TRBD2. The CDR3 loop spans 13 amino acids. With V trimmed by 6 bases and J by 9 bases, 8 bases remained unmatched. The CDR3 here is CASRSSGGSEQFF. The DNA of the CDR3 is TGTGCCAGCAGGTCCTCCGGGGGGTCTGAGCAGTTCTTC.